This T cell receptor beta chain was captured by sequencing in a study of T cell clones after liver transplantation (dated by TCRdb to between 2019 and 2020). Notes on the research overall: The samples were obtained from ITN030ST, a randomized trial that attempted immunosuppression withdrawal within 2 years after liver transplantation. Donor-reactive T cell clones were identified by TCRbeta sequencing following a pre-transplant mixed lymphocyte reaction and were subsequently tracked in post-transplant blood. As an antigen-independent comparator for donor-reactive sequences, third party-reactive TCRbeta sequences were also identified from pre-transplant MLRs. Three of the eight recipients were HCV-positive; the others were transplanted for non-autoimmune, non-viral indications. No induction therapy was given to the subjects, and standard immunosuppression was administered until randomization at 12-24 months post-transplant. To count as tolerant, a recipient had to stay completely off immunosuppression for at least one year without liver enzymes climbing beyond twice the upper limit of normal. Blood samples were collected pre-transplant, pre-randomization before withdrawal, and post-randomization after either complete withdrawal or failed withdrawal. A cohort of 8 liver transplant recipients was studied, of whom 3 were classified as tolerant and 5 as non-tolerant. What the research found in general, with its limitations: Once repertoire turnover was taken into account, donor-reactive detection showed a significant reduction for CD4 in 7 of 8 subjects and for CD8 in 8 of 8. In most of the 8 subjects, circulating donor-reactive CD4 TCRbeta sequences decreased significantly after transplant, regardless of tolerance or HCV status. The conclusions were considered preliminary, being limited by small, heterogeneous patient numbers and non-standardized post-transplant time points. Low numbers of available donor cells limited the measurable donor-reactive repertoire in a couple of subjects. Since no allograft tissue specimens were available, donor-reactive T cells may have migrated into the graft instead of being deleted. The decline in donor-reactive sequences exceeded the decline in third party-reactive sequences, suggesting partial antigen-specific deletion that was unrelated to withdrawal success.

Unstimulated PBMCs, after thawing, were stained for CD3, CD4 and CD8 and then FACS-sorted into CD3+CD4+ and CD3+CD8+ populations. All 8 studied subjects were randomized to withdrawal of immunosuppression. The Qiagen DNeasy Blood and Tissue Kit was used to isolate genomic DNA. Of note for this clone: No cognate antigen has been identified for it. No base quality values were provided; no much bigger clone lies one nucleotide off.

High-throughput TCRbeta CDR3 sequencing of frozen genomic DNA was performed by immunoSEQ, including PCR amplification, mapping, bias correction and internal controls. From the authors' description of their analysis: Productive rearrangements were retained, and unique TCRbeta sequences were defined by the CDR3 nucleotide sequence together with the V and J gene. For classification of a sequence as donor-reactive, at least 5-fold expansion in CFSE-low cells relative to unstimulated pre-transplant cells and a frequency of at least 0.01% were required. Minimum frequency thresholds were set for each subject on the basis of the unstimulated sample with the lowest template count, so that a detection power of at least 90% was ensured. Jensen-Shannon divergence between the top 1000 TCRbeta sequences post-transplant and pre-transplant was used to measure repertoire turnover. Changes in detection of donor-reactive sequences were assessed with two-sided Fisher's exact tests. TCRdb retrieved this table from immuneACCESS and kept in-frame rearrangements only. Not all clones are present; in checked studies, unresolved V genes account for under half, and no reason is known for the remainder. V and J calls and clone size are copied from that table; D and trimming were computed from the DNA. The sample contains about 50,000 clones, 70% to 75% of them found a single time. The ten largest make up less than 10% of the sample.

From the cysteine through the phenylalanine, the CDR3 covers 15 amino acids. Only CDR3 DNA is held: 45 bases, read in frame from base 1. V ends up 2 bases short and J 4 bases short, with an unmatched junction base count of 6. Sequences MNHNY (CDR1) and SVGAGI (CDR2) are obtained from the germline V gene (reference sequence). The sequence came from a human patient who received a liver transplant. Donor T cells from the graft may be present among the T cells after a transplant. Recombination connected TRBV6-6 to TRBJ1-2; 8 central bases correspond to TRBD1. Here the sequenced sample was CD4+ T cells from blood, taken less than 70 months after liver transplant. The base sequence is TGTGCCAGCAGTTACGGACAGGGAGAAGGCTATGGCTACACCTTC. This sequence encodes CASSYGQGEGYGYTF.